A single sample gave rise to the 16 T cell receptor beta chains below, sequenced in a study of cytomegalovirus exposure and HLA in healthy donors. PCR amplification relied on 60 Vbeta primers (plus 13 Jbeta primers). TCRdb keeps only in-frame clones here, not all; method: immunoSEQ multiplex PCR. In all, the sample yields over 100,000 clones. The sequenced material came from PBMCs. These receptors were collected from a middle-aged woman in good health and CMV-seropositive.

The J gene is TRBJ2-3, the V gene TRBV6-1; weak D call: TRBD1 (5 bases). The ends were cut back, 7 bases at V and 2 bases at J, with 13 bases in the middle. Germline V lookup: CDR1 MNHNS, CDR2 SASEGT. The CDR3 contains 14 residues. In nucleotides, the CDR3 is TGTGCCAGCAAAAACAGGTTTAACACAGATACGCAGTATTTT. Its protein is CASKNRFNTDTQYF.

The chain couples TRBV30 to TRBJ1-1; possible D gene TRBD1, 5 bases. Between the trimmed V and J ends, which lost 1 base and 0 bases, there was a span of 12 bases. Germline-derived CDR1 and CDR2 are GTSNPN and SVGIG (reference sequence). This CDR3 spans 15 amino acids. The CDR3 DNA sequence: TGTGCCTGGAGTGATATCGACAGACTGAACACTGAAGCTTTCTTT. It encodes CAWSDIDRLNTEAFF.

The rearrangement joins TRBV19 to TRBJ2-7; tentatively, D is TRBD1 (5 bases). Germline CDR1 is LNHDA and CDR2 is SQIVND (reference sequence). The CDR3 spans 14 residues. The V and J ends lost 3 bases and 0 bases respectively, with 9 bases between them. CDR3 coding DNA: TGTGCCAGTAGTATCCTAGGGGTCTCCTACGAGCAGTACTTC. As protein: CASSILGVSYEQYF.

CDR3 sequence reads: CASSEVGGGGQPQHF. For the CDR3, the DNA is TGTGCCAGCAGTGAAGTGGGGGGAGGCGGTCAGCCCCAGCATTTT. The rearrangement links TRBV2 to TRBJ1-5, with a possible D match to TRBD1 (5 bases). This CDR3 spans 15 amino acids. Trimming cost V 1 base and J 6 bases, with 13 bases left between them. CDR1 SNHLY and CDR2 FYNNEI come from the germline V gene.

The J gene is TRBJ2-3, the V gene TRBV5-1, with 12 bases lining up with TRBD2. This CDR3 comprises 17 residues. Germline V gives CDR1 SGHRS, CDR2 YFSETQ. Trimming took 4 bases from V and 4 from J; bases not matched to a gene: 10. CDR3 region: CASSPRLAGVGADTQYF. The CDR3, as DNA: TGCGCCAGCAGCCCACGACTAGCGGGAGTGGGTGCAGATACGCAGTATTTT. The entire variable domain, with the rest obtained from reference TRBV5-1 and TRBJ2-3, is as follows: KAGVTQTPRYLIKTRGQQVTLSCSPISGHRSVSWYQQTPGQGLQFLFEYFSETQRNKGNFPGRFSGRQFSNSRSEMNVSTLELGDSALYLCASSPRLAGVGADTQYFGPGTRLTVL.

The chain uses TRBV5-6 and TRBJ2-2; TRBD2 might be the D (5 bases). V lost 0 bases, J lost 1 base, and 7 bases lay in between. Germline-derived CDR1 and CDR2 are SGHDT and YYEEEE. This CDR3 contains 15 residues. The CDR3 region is CASSLVRGNTGELFF. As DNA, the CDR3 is TGTGCCAGCAGCTTGGTTCGGGGGAACACCGGGGAGCTGTTTTTT.

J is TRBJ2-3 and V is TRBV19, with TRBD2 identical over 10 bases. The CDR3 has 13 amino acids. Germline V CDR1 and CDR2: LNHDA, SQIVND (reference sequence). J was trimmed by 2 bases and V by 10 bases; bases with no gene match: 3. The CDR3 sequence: CATGLAVTDTQYF. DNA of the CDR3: TGTGCCACCGGACTAGCGGTCACAGATACGCAGTATTTT.

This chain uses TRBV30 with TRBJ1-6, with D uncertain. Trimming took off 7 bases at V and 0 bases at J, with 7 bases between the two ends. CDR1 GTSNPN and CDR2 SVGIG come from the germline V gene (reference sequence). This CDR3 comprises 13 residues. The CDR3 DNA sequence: TGTGCCTCCAAGAGCTCCTATAATTCACCCCTCCACTTT. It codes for CASKSSYNSPLHF.

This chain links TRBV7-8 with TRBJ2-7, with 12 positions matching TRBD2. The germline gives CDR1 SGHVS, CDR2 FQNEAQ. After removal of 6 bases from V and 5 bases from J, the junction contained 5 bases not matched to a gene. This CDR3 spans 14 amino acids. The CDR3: CASSPSGRADEQYF. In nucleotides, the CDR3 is TGTGCCAGCAGTCCTAGCGGGAGGGCCGACGAGCAGTACTTC.

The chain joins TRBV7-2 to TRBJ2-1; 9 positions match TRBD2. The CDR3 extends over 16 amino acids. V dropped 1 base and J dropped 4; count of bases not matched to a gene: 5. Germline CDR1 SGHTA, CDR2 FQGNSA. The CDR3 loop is CASSLVRLAVYNEQFF. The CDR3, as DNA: TGTGCCAGCAGCTTAGTTAGACTAGCGGTATACAATGAGCAGTTCTTC.

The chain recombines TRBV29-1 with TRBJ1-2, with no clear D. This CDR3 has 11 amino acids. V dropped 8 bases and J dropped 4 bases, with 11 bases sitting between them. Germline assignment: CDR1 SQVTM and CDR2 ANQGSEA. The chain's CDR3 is CSSLSTYGYTF. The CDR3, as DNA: TGCAGCTCACTTAGTACCTATGGCTACACCTTC.

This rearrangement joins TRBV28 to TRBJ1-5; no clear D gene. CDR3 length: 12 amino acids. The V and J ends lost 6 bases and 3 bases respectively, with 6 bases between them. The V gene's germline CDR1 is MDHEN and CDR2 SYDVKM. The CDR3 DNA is TGTGCCAGCAGCCCCATCAATCAGCCCCAGCATTTT. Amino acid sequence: CASSPINQPQHF.

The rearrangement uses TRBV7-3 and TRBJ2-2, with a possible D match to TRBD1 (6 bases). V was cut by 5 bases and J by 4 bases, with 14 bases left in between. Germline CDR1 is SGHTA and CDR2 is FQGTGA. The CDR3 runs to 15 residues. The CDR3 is CASSQAGRGTGELFF. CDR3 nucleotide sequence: TGTGCCAGCAGCCAAGCCGGCAGGGGCACCGGGGAGCTGTTTTTT.

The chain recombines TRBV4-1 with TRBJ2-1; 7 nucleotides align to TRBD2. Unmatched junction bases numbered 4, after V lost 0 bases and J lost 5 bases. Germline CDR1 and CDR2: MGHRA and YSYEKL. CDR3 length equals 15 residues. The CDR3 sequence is CASSQDGLADNEQFF. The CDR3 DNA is TGCGCCAGCAGCCAAGATGGGCTAGCGGACAATGAGCAGTTCTTC.

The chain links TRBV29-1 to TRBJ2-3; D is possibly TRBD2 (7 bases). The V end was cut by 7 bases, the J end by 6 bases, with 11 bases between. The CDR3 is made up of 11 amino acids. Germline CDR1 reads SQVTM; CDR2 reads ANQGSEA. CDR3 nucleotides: TGCAGCGGGGGGGGCGGCGATACGCAGTATTTT. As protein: CSGGGGDTQYF.

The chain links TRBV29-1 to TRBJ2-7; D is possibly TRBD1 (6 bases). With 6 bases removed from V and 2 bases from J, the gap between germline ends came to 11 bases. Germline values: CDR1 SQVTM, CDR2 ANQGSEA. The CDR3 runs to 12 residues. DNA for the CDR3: TGCAGCGTACGGGCAGGGGCCTACGAGCAGTACTTC. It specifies CSVRAGAYEQYF.